This T cell receptor beta chain was obtained from a study of response to subunit inactivated influenza vaccine. V was pared by 8 bases and J by 8 bases, with 9 bases of the junction left unmatched. CDR1 is SNHLY, CDR2 FYNNEI, per germline. The CDR3 loop spans 14 amino acids. Many counts were recorded for this clonotype. Its antigen is not known. In TCRdb, the RT-PCR reads were re-called with MiXCR into one record per CDR3 protein. The repertoire holds 550,000 to 600,000 distinct CDR3 sequences, about 11% seen once, with about a tenth in the top ten. Study-wide findings and caveats: Few new T cells, the authors suggested, are recruited by each seasonal influenza vaccination.

This chain connects TRBV2 to TRBJ2-1; 10 bases map to TRBD2. The clonotype originates from a man in his forties or fifties who received an inactivated influenza vaccine. The material sequenced was PBMCs from blood, taken on the day of vaccination. For the CDR3, the DNA is TGTGCCAGCTGTGGAAGCGGGGGGGCTTATGAGCAGTTCTTC. As protein: CASCGSGGAYEQFF. The complete variable domain, with remaining parts taken from reference TRBV2 and TRBJ2-1, reads EPEVTQTPSHQVTQMGQEVILRCVPISNHLYFYWYRQILGQKVEFLVSFYNNEISEKSEIFDDQFSVERPDGSNFTLKIRSTKLEDSAMYFCASCGSGGAYEQFFGPGTRLTVL.